This passage covers 8 T cell receptor beta chains from one sample sequenced in a study of OX40 agonist ivuxolimab in advanced cancers. Data came from immunoSEQ multiplex PCR; TCRdb stores just in-frame clones and leaves some out. This table has roughly 97,000 clones, about 90% appearing once. The input for sequencing was CD4+ or CD8+ T cells sorted from blood, taken in a trial of the OX40 agonist ivuxolimab. These receptors all stem from an adult with an advanced solid tumor such as melanoma, head and neck, liver or kidney cancer.

The rearrangement uses TRBV11-3 and TRBJ1-1; 8 bases match TRBD1. J gave up 0 bases and V 3 bases, and 0 bases lay outside the gene matches. Germline lookup yields CDR1 SGHNT and CDR2 YENEEA. This CDR3 is 14 amino acids long. CDR3 in amino acids: CASSLDRVNTEAFF. In nucleotides, the CDR3 is TGTGCCAGCAGCTTGGACAGGGTGAACACTGAAGCTTTCTTT.

The J gene is TRBJ2-7, the V gene TRBV29-1; possibly TRBD1 for D (7 bases). Per the germline V gene, CDR1 is SQVTM and CDR2 is ANQGSEA. V lost 4 bases and J 4 bases, leaving 11 bases between the germline ends. The CDR3 runs to 12 residues. The CDR3 DNA reads TGCAGCGTTGCAGGGGGGAGATACGAGCAGTACTTC. Encoded protein: CSVAGGRYEQYF.

The chain recombines TRBV6-1 with TRBJ2-1, with 7 bases that match TRBD1. The germline V gene encodes CDR1 MNHNS and CDR2 SASEGT. V gave up 1 base and J gave up 2 bases; unmatched junction bases: 2. The CDR3 sequence is 15 residues long. The CDR3: CASSEDRGTYNEQFF. CDR3 nucleotide sequence: TGTGCCAGCAGTGAAGACAGGGGAACCTACAATGAGCAGTTCTTC.

The chain employs TRBV5-1 and TRBJ1-2, with D tentatively TRBD1 (5 bases). Trimming removed 3 bases at V and 7 bases at J, with 16 bases between. Germline CDR1 reads SGHRS; CDR2 reads YFSETQ. CDR3 size: 14 residues. In nucleotides, the CDR3 is TGCGCCAGCAGCTGGGGGGGTGATGGTCCTGGCTACACCTTC. This gives the protein CASSWGGDGPGYTF.

The chain recombines TRBV5-4 with TRBJ1-6; D not resolved. CDR3 length equals 15 residues. V was shortened by 0 bases and J by 7 bases, with 11 bases between the two germline ends. Looked up from germline, CDR1 is SGHNT and CDR2 is YYREEE (reference sequence). Written as DNA, the CDR3 is TGTGCCAGCAGCTTGGGTGGAGGGAGCAATTCACCCCTCCACTTT. Protein sequence: CASSLGGGSNSPLHF. The variable domain in full, with the rest retrieved from reference TRBV5-4 and TRBJ1-6, is ETGVTQSPTHLIKTRGQQVTLRCSSQSGHNTVSWYQQALGQGPQFIFQYYREEENGRGNFPPRFSGLQFPNYSSELNVNALELDDSALYLCASSLGGGSNSPLHFGNGTRLTVT.

The gene calls are TRBV6-1 and TRBJ1-1; perhaps TRBD1 as D (5 bases). Germline CDR1 is MNHNS and CDR2 is SASEGT. V was pared by 7 bases and J by 5 bases, with 11 bases between. There are 12 residues in the CDR3. The CDR3, as DNA: TGTGCCAGCACCTCCGGGGGGACTGAAGCTTTCTTT. Translated: CASTSGGTEAFF.

CDR3 coding DNA: TGTGCCAGCAGCATGACAGGTCGGACCGATACGCAGTATTTT. This encodes CASSMTGRTDTQYF. V and J are TRBV5-6 and TRBJ2-3; a possible D gene is TRBD1 (6 bases). Trimming removed 4 bases from V and 6 bases from J, with 15 bases in between. CDR3 length equals 14 residues. Germline lookup yields CDR1 SGHDT and CDR2 YYEEEE.

This clone was seen more than once but under ten times. Other DNA sequences within the sample encode an identical CDR3. The gene calls are TRBV5-4 and TRBJ2-2; TRBD1 aligns across 8 bases. V lost 2 bases and J lost 1; bases outside the gene matches: 4. The length of the CDR3 is 16 residues. Germline assignment: CDR1 SGHNT and CDR2 YYREEE (reference sequence). CDR3 bases: TGTGCCAGCAGCTTTGGACAGGGACAGAACACCGGGGAGCTGTTTTTT. Encoded protein: CASSFGQGQNTGELFF.